The 17 T cell receptor beta chains presented below share a single source sample, sequenced in a study of blood T cell repertoires in COVID-19. The repertoire was sequenced with immunoSEQ multiplex PCR; TCRdb's copy has only in-frame clones and lacks some. Seen here are roughly 330,000 clones, roughly 89% observed once, and the top ten hold around 9.9%. The sequenced sample was peripheral blood. The receptors originated from a man aged 25-45 years with COVID-19, enrolled during active disease.

The gene calls are TRBV4-3 and TRBJ1-2, with 8 bases fitting TRBD1. Germline values: CDR1 LGHNA, CDR2 YSLEER. J was trimmed by 3 bases and V by 5 bases; bases with no gene match: 2. The CDR3 loop spans 13 amino acids. The CDR3 nucleotides read TGCGCCAGCAGCTTGGACAGGGACTATGGCTACACCTTC. This translates into CASSLDRDYGYTF.

This clone appeared once. The chain employs TRBV6-2 or TRBV6-3 and TRBJ1-2; 8 bases align to TRBD1. The germline V gene encodes CDR1 MNHEY and CDR2 SVGEGT. V lost 2 bases and J lost 1; bases outside the gene matches: 9. The CDR3 has 17 residues. The CDR3 loop is CASSYGAGGLSNYGYTF. CDR3 nucleotide sequence: TGTGCCAGCAGTTACGGGGCAGGGGGCCTGAGTAACTATGGCTACACCTTC.

The chain joins TRBV18 to TRBJ2-7, with a possible D match to TRBD2 (5 bases). V lost 6 bases and J 1 base, leaving 10 bases between the germline ends. From germline, CDR1 is KGHSH and CDR2 LQKENI. CDR3 length: 13 amino acids. The CDR3 nucleotides read TGTGCCAGCTCCGTCGGGGAATCCTACGAGCAGTACTTC. It codes for CASSVGESYEQYF.

The chain employs TRBV30 and TRBJ2-2; D gene ambiguous. This CDR3 is 15 amino acids long. V was clipped by 0 bases and J by 4 bases, with 12 bases between them. From germline, CDR1 is GTSNPN and CDR2 SVGIG (reference sequence). The chain's CDR3 is CAWSVNPPGTGELFF. CDR3 in DNA: TGTGCCTGGAGTGTAAATCCCCCAGGCACCGGGGAGCTGTTTTTT.

In its sample, this clone was seen once. The rearrangement uses TRBV6-1 and TRBJ1-2; the D is unclear. V lost 3 bases to trimming and J lost 4 bases, with 12 bases between them. The CDR3 is made up of 14 amino acids. The germline V gene encodes CDR1 MNHNS and CDR2 SASEGT. CDR3 residues: CASSDRGSRYGYTF. DNA of the CDR3: TGTGCCAGCAGTGATCGGGGAAGTCGCTATGGCTACACCTTC.

V usage is TRBV4-3 and J usage is TRBJ2-3; 15 bases match TRBD2. Trimming at V came to 3 bases and at J to 6 bases, leaving 7 bases not matched to a gene. The germline V gene encodes CDR1 LGHNA and CDR2 YSLEER. There are 17 residues in the CDR3. CDR3 in amino acids: CASSHPGLAGGGDTQYF. For the CDR3, the DNA is TGCGCCAGCAGCCACCCGGGACTAGCGGGGGGCGGTGATACGCAGTATTTT.

J is TRBJ2-1 and V is TRBV6-4, with 14 bases matching TRBD2. The V gene end was trimmed by 7 bases and the J gene end by 9 bases; junction bases not matched to a gene: 11. This CDR3 contains 16 residues. The V gene's germline CDR1 is MRHNA and CDR2 SNTAGT. CDR3 amino acids: CASMTSGRAFFGEQFF. CDR3 nucleotides: TGTGCCAGCATGACTAGCGGGAGGGCGTTTTTCGGTGAGCAGTTCTTC.

The rearrangement uses TRBV19 and TRBJ2-7; maybe TRBD2 (6 bases). Per the germline V gene, CDR1 is LNHDA and CDR2 is SQIVND (reference sequence). The CDR3 covers 13 residues. The V end was cut by 5 bases, the J end by 3 bases, with 11 bases between. The CDR3 bases are TGTGCCAGTAGTCCCCGGGAGTTCTACGAGCAGTACTTC. This gives the protein CASSPREFYEQYF.

The rearrangement links TRBV10-3 to TRBJ2-3; 7 bases fit TRBD1. CDR1 and CDR2 from the germline V gene are ENHRY and SYGVKD. The V segment lost 3 bases and the J segment 4 bases; nucleotides outside the gene matches: 7. The CDR3 covers 15 residues. Written as DNA, the CDR3 is TGTGCCATCAGTGACACAGGGGCCGCACCAGATACGCAGTATTTT. It is translated as CAISDTGAAPDTQYF.

The V call is TRBV5-5, the J call TRBJ1-5; the D is unclear. The CDR3 length is 17 residues. Germline V gene lookup returns CDR1 SGHKS and CDR2 YYEKEE (reference sequence). Deletions cut 0 bases from V and 0 bases from J, with 13 bases between. CDR3 loop: CASSLVAIEYSNQPQHF. In DNA form, the CDR3 reads TGTGCCAGCAGCTTGGTGGCAATCGAATATAGCAATCAGCCCCAGCATTTT. Full variable domain (remainder filled in from reference TRBV5-5 and TRBJ1-5): DAGVTQSPTHLIKTRGQQVTLRCSPISGHKSVSWYQQVLGQGPQFIFQYYEKEERGRGNFPDRFSARQFPNYSSELNVNALLLGDSALYLCASSLVAIEYSNQPQHFGDGTRLSIL.

This clone appeared once. The chain joins TRBV19 to TRBJ1-4; D uncertain. Trimming cost V 3 bases and J 8 bases, with 16 bases left between them. This CDR3 spans 15 amino acids. CDR1 and CDR2 from the germline V gene are LNHDA and SQIVND (reference sequence). The CDR3 DNA follows: TGTGCCAGTAGTATTCAACCGGGGATTTGGGAAAAACTGTTTTTT. Translating it yields CASSIQPGIWEKLFF. The entire variable domain, with the rest obtained from reference TRBV19 and TRBJ1-4, is as follows: DGGITQSPKYLFRKEGQNVTLSCEQNLNHDAMYWYRQDPGQGLRLIYYSQIVNDFQKGDIAEGYSVSREKKESFPLTVTSAQKNPTAFYLCASSIQPGIWEKLFFGSGTQLSVL.

The chain employs TRBV7-9 and TRBJ2-3; D gene uncertain. The length of the CDR3 is 15 residues. Germline values: CDR1 SEHNR, CDR2 FQNEAQ (reference sequence). V was clipped by 0 bases and J by 5 bases, with 12 bases between them. The CDR3 loop reads CASSLAIMAEDTQYF. The CDR3 DNA follows: TGTGCCAGCAGCTTAGCTATCATGGCGGAAGATACGCAGTATTTT.

The gene calls are TRBV19 and TRBJ2-7, with a possible D match to TRBD1 (5 bases). The CDR3 is made up of 14 amino acids. V lost 0 bases to trimming and J lost 4 bases, with 10 bases between them. Germline CDR1 is LNHDA and CDR2 is SQIVND (reference sequence). Written as DNA, the CDR3 is TGTGCCAGTAGTATAGAAGCAGGGTTTTACGAGCAGTACTTC. Translated, it gives CASSIEAGFYEQYF.

The chain joins TRBV7-2 to TRBJ1-5; D might be TRBD1 (6 bases). Germline V CDR1 and CDR2: SGHTA, FQGNSA. The CDR3 totals 15 residues. The V and J ends lost 1 base and 7 bases respectively, with 14 bases between them. In nucleotides, the CDR3 is TGTGCCAGCAGCTTAGGTGGGAGCAGGGGCCAGCCCCAGCATTTT. Amino acid sequence: CASSLGGSRGQPQHF. Complete variable domain (other parts from reference TRBV7-2 and TRBJ1-5): GAGVSQSPSNKVTEKGKDVELRCDPISGHTALYWYRQSLGQGLEFLIYFQGNSAPDKSGLPSDRFSAERTGGSVSTLTIQRTQQEDSAVYLCASSLGGSRGQPQHFGDGTRLSIL.

The chain is built from TRBV19 and TRBJ2-7; 10 nucleotides align to TRBD1. The J segment lost 4 bases and the V segment lost 4 bases, leaving 10 bases of the junction unmatched. From germline, CDR1 is LNHDA and CDR2 SQIVND (reference sequence). CDR3 length: 16 amino acids. The DNA of the CDR3 is TGTGCCAGTAGTAGAATTCCGGGACAGGGGAGTTACGAGCAGTACTTC. It codes for CASSRIPGQGSYEQYF.

In this sample, this clone turned up a few times. This chain connects TRBV19 to TRBJ1-3; D not certain. With 10 bases removed from V and 0 bases from J, the gap between germline ends came to 13 bases. The CDR3 is 14 amino acids. CDR1 LNHDA and CDR2 SQIVND come from the germline V gene (reference sequence). The CDR3 sequence is CATSGVSSGNTIYF. The CDR3 DNA is TGTGCCACCTCCGGGGTGAGCTCTGGAAACACCATATATTTT.

CDR3 sequence: CASSSQGEETQYF. In DNA, the CDR3 is TGTGCCAGTAGTTCCCAGGGGGAAGAGACCCAGTACTTC. The chain combines TRBV19 with TRBJ2-5, with 7 positions matching TRBD1. Germline values: CDR1 LNHDA, CDR2 SQIVND (reference sequence). The CDR3 has 13 amino acids. J lost 3 bases, V lost 5 bases, and 3 bases had no gene match.